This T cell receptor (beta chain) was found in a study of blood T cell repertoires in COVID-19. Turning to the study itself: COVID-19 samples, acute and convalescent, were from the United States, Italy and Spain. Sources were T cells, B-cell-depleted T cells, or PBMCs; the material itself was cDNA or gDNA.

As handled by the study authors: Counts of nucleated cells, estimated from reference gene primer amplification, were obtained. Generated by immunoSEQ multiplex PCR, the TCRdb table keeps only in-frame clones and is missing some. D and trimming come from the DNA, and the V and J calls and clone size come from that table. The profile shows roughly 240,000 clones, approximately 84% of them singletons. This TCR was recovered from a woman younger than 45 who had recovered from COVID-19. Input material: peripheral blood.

The CDR3 region is CASSWDSTGNQPQHF. CDR3 DNA sequence: TGTGCCAGTAGCTGGGACAGTACGGGCAATCAGCCCCAGCATTTT. V gene TRBV19 combines with J gene TRBJ1-5; 7 positions match TRBD1. Germline CDR1 reads LNHDA; CDR2 reads SQIVND (reference sequence). Germline trimming cut 6 bases from V and 2 bases from J; bases unmatched to any gene: 7. There are 15 residues in the CDR3.